This T cell receptor (beta chain) was recorded in a study of spatial heterogeneity in lung cancer. Whole-study results and caveats: Whereas they appeared in blood less at follow-up, ubiquitous expanded tumor TCRs appeared there more at resection.

TCRdb reprocessed the 5' RACE reads via MiXCR and lists one record per CDR3 protein. The table records some 70,000 distinct CDR3 sequences, about an eighth of them present only once. This clonotype was seen only a few times. What it binds is not known. Noted time point: sample taken at primary tumor resection. Whole RNA was taken from tumor, nontumor lung or frozen PBMC; it was then sequenced unsorted. 55 to 80 TRACERx patients with early, untreated non-small cell lung cancer donated samples. The V and J ends lost 5 bases and 2 bases respectively, with 14 bases between them. Germline CDR1 and CDR2: SGHRS and YFSETQ. CDR3 size: 14 residues.

The sample consisted of PBMCs, taken at surgery. This receptor was taken from a male donor with early-stage non-small cell lung cancer. The chain carries TRBV5-1 and TRBJ2-7; D remains ambiguous. The CDR3 coding sequence is TGCGCCAGCAGTAGGACGGAGTCGCCCTACGAGCAGTACTTC. It encodes CASSRTESPYEQYF.